The 32 T cell receptor beta chains listed next were all sequenced from one sample in a study of CD8 T cells in ankylosing spondylitis. One entry per CDR3 protein results from TCRdb running MiXCR on the 5' RACE reads. The sample consists of around 300,000 distinct CDR3 sequences, around 21% of them appearing once. Sequences were obtained from blood, either unsorted or a sorted T cell fraction (not recorded which). These receptors were collected from a female donor with ankylosing spondylitis or in good health (not recorded which).

V is TRBV7-9 and J is TRBJ1-4; no reliable D call. The V and J ends lost 5 bases and 0 bases respectively, with 10 bases between them. Germline CDR1 SEHNR, CDR2 FQNEAQ (reference sequence). The CDR3 has 15 amino acids. CDR3 residues: CASSPRLATNEKLFF. For the CDR3, the DNA is TGTGCCAGCAGCCCACGGTTGGCAACTAATGAAAAACTGTTTTTT.

This clonotype was detected only a few times. The rearrangement uses TRBV6-5 and TRBJ2-7; TRBD1 might be the D (6 bases). The germline V gene has CDR1 MNHEY and CDR2 SVGAGI. V shed 4 bases and J shed 3 bases, with 16 bases lying between them. The CDR3 sequence is 15 residues long. The CDR3 spells CASSSRTERFYEQYF. The CDR3 nucleotides read TGTGCCAGCAGTTCGCGGACAGAACGGTTCTACGAGCAGTACTTC.

The rearrangement uses TRBV28 and TRBJ1-1; D not certain. V lost 1 base and J 8 bases, leaving 8 bases between the germline ends. There are 12 residues in the CDR3. Germline CDR1 MDHEN, CDR2 SYDVKM. Here the CDR3 DNA reads TGTGCCAGCAGTTTATCTTTTGGGGAAGCTTTCTTT. Translating it yields CASSLSFGEAFF.

This clonotype was picked up a small number of times. The chain is built from TRBV29-1 and TRBJ2-1; 7 nucleotides line up with TRBD1. CDR3 size: 14 residues. Unmatched junction bases numbered 7, after V lost 1 base and J lost 7 bases. Per the germline V gene, CDR1 is SQVTM and CDR2 is ANQGSEA. The CDR3 nucleotides read TGCAGCGTTGAAGGAGGTCTACAGGGGAATGAGCAGTTCTTC. Translation gives CSVEGGLQGNEQFF.

This clonotype occurred many times. J is TRBJ2-7 and V is TRBV20-1; 8 bases match TRBD2. The CDR3 loop spans 12 amino acids. V lost 2 bases, J lost 4 bases, and 1 base stayed unmatched. CDR1 is DFQATT, CDR2 SNEGSKA, per germline (reference sequence). CDR3: CSARTGGYEQYF. The CDR3, as DNA: TGCAGTGCTAGAACGGGGGGGTACGAGCAGTACTTC.

About this clonotype: This may come from a read error, since a much larger clone is one base off. V and J are TRBV7-9 and TRBJ1-1; a weak D match, TRBD1 (5 bases). The V gene's germline CDR1 is SEHNR and CDR2 FQNEAQ (reference sequence). This CDR3 comprises 12 residues. CDR3 region: CASSFTDTKAFF. CDR3 coding DNA: TGTGCCAGCAGCTTTACGGACACTAAAGCTTTCTTT.

The rearrangement uses TRBV20-1 and TRBJ1-3; TRBD1 matches 8 bases. J was trimmed by 8 bases and V by 3 bases; bases with no gene match: 6. There are 13 residues in the CDR3. In germline, CDR1 is DFQATT, CDR2 SNEGSKA (reference sequence). The CDR3 sequence is CSARVTGADTIYF. The DNA of the CDR3 is TGCAGTGCTAGGGTGACAGGGGCAGACACCATATATTTT.

The chain employs TRBV21-1 and TRBJ2-7; the table calls TRBD1, which could not be checked here. TRBV21-1 is given as a pseudogene. The CDR3 has 15 amino acids. CDR3 region: CASSKWAQGVGEQYF. As DNA, the CDR3 is TGTGCCAGCAGCAAGTGGGCACAGGGGGTTGGCGAGCAGTACTTC.

V gene TRBV28 combines with J gene TRBJ2-7; D is uncertain. This CDR3 contains 11 residues. The germline gives CDR1 MDHEN, CDR2 SYDVKM. Trimming left V 5 bases short and J 6 bases short, with 8 bases between. The CDR3 is CASSTPSEQYF. The DNA for the CDR3 is TGTGCCAGCAGTACCCCCTCCGAGCAGTACTTC.

The chain uses TRBV20-1 and TRBJ2-5; a weak D match, TRBD1 (5 bases). From germline, CDR1 is DFQATT and CDR2 SNEGSKA (reference sequence). This CDR3 region has 13 residues. The germline V and J ends were trimmed by 4 bases and 5 bases, with 14 bases remaining between them. The CDR3, as DNA: TGCAGTGCTACCTTAGGGGCCGGGGAGACCCAGTACTTC. It translates to CSATLGAGETQYF.

This clonotype occurred a few times. The chain carries TRBV5-1 and TRBJ2-1; TRBD2 aligns across 8 bases. This CDR3 region has 13 residues. V was clipped by 0 bases and J by 10 bases; unmatched bases: 3. The germline CDR1 and CDR2 sequences are SGHRS and YFSETQ. CDR3 DNA sequence: TGCGCCAGCAGCTTGGGACTAGCGAACGAGCAGTTCTTC. Translating gives CASSLGLANEQFF.

The rearrangement links TRBV7-6 to TRBJ2-1; D gene uncertain. The CDR3 extends over 12 amino acids. Trimming removed 2 bases from V and 10 bases from J, with 9 bases in between. CDR1 and CDR2 (germline): SGHVS, FNYEAQ. Here the CDR3 reads CASSLLTSEQFF. DNA for the CDR3: TGTGCCAGCAGCTTATTGACGAGCGAGCAGTTCTTC. Using reference TRBV7-6 and TRBJ2-1 for the parts outside the CDR3, the full variable domain is GAGVSQSPRYKVTKRGQDVALRCDPISGHVSLYWYRQALGQGPEFLTYFNYEAQQDKSGLPNDRFSAERPEGSISTLTIQRTEQRDSAMYRCASSLLTSEQFFGPGTRLTVL.

This clonotype has just a few counts. The rearrangement uses TRBV10-3 and TRBJ1-5, with D perhaps matching TRBD1 (5 bases). Trimming took 8 bases from V and 5 from J, leaving 13 bases between them. The CDR3 spans 13 residues. Germline V CDR1 and CDR2: ENHRY, SYGVKD. CDR3 DNA: TGTGCCATCCGAGGCAGGGCGGATCAGCCCCAGCATTTT. This translates into CAIRGRADQPQHF.

This chain connects TRBV6-1 to TRBJ1-1, with 9 bases fitting TRBD1. The CDR3 runs 14 residues. The junction had 5 bases not matched to a gene; V was cut back by 5 bases and J by 4 bases. Germline CDR1 is MNHNS and CDR2 is SASEGT. The CDR3: CASSRDRETTEAFF. The CDR3 DNA reads as TGTGCCAGCAGTCGGGACAGGGAGACCACTGAAGCTTTCTTT.

The J gene is TRBJ2-3, the V gene TRBV4-3; D remains ambiguous. Trimming left V 3 bases short and J 0 bases short, with 13 bases between. Germline V gene data show CDR1 as LGHNA and CDR2 as YSLEER. The CDR3 runs to 16 residues. The CDR3 here is CASSHRIPTSTDTQYF. Here the CDR3 DNA reads TGCGCCAGCAGCCATCGAATCCCCACTAGCACAGATACGCAGTATTTT.

The chain is built from TRBV5-1 and TRBJ2-1, with 10 nucleotides matching TRBD2. The V gene end was trimmed by 0 bases and the J gene end by 1 base; junction bases not matched to a gene: 4. The CDR3 is 17 residues long. CDR1 is SGHRS, CDR2 YFSETQ, per germline. CDR3 in DNA: TGCGCCAGCAGCTTGGAGGCTAGCGGGAGATCCTACAATGAGCAGTTCTTC. It translates to CASSLEASGRSYNEQFF.

J is TRBJ2-1 and V is TRBV24-1; TRBD1 might be the D (5 bases). V shed 1 base and J shed 12 bases, with 6 bases lying between them. This CDR3 region has 11 residues. Germline V gene data show CDR1 as KGHDR and CDR2 as SFDVKD. The CDR3 bases are TGTGCCACCAGTGATTTAAGGGGGCAGTTCTTC. As protein: CATSDLRGQFF.

V and J are TRBV5-1 and TRBJ2-7; D gene uncertain. V lost 0 bases, J lost 5 bases, and 9 bases lay in between. The length of the CDR3 is 13 residues. The germline V gene encodes CDR1 SGHRS and CDR2 YFSETQ. Here the CDR3 DNA reads TGCGCCAGCAGCTTGGAAGGTCTGGACGAGCAGTACTTC. Its translation is CASSLEGLDEQYF.

Of note for this clonotype: At one boundary the junction diverges from the germline segment, which might be a read error. The rearrangement links TRBV24-1 to TRBJ1-5; unclear D gene. In germline, CDR1 is KGHDR, CDR2 SFDVKD. CDR3 length: 15 amino acids. The CDR3 sequence is CATSDAKRVNQPQHF. CDR3 bases: TGTGCCACCAGTGATGCAAAAAGAGTAAATCAACCCCAGCATTTT.

The chain uses TRBV12-3 or TRBV12-4 and TRBJ2-3; D is unresolved. Trimming took off 1 base at V and 1 base at J, with 6 bases between the two ends. This CDR3 spans 14 amino acids. The CDR3 DNA reads as TGTGCCAGCAGTTTAGGCTCAGGCACAGATACGCAGTATTTT. Amino acids: CASSLGSGTDTQYF.

The sample holds many counts of this clonotype. This chain uses TRBV12-3 or TRBV12-4 with TRBJ2-4; unclear D gene. The CDR3 runs 16 residues. V lost 7 bases, J lost 0 bases, and 16 bases lay in between. The CDR3 region has the DNA TGTGCCAGCACCCAGGAGACACCGCTAGCCAAAAACATTCAGTACTTC. Translation: CASTQETPLAKNIQYF.

Many counts were recorded for this clonotype. The chain joins TRBV7-2 to TRBJ1-5; no clear D. CDR3 length: 17 amino acids. The V gene lost 8 bases and the J gene lost 0 bases, with 20 bases spanning the gap. Germline V gene data show CDR1 as SGHTA and CDR2 as FQGNSA. CDR3 DNA: TGTGCCAGCGGGGTGCGGGCGCCGCACTATAGCAATCAGCCCCAGCATTTT. It codes for CASGVRAPHYSNQPQHF.

This rearrangement joins TRBV25-1 to TRBJ2-4; the match to TRBD2 covers 13 bases. Germline V gene lookup returns CDR1 MGHDK and CDR2 SYGVNS. V dropped 5 bases and J dropped 8; count of bases not matched to a gene: 9. This CDR3 contains 16 residues. The CDR3 region is CASSSRTSGRGDIQYF. DNA for the CDR3: TGTGCCAGCAGTTCCCGGACTAGCGGGAGAGGGGACATTCAGTACTTC.

The V call is TRBV20-1, the J call TRBJ1-1; unclear D gene. The V end lost 3 bases, the J end lost 4 bases, and 9 bases lay between the germline ends. This CDR3 region has 12 residues. The V gene's germline CDR1 is DFQATT and CDR2 SNEGSKA (reference sequence). CDR3: CSASPRATEAFF. DNA for the CDR3: TGCAGTGCTAGTCCCCGGGCCACTGAAGCTTTCTTT.

The rearrangement joins TRBV5-6 to TRBJ2-7; tentatively, D is TRBD2 (6 bases). CDR3 size: 15 residues. Trimming removed 1 base from V and 4 bases from J, with 15 bases in between. Looked up from germline, CDR1 is SGHDT and CDR2 is YYEEEE. The CDR3 spells CASSLWGDTVYEQYF. In DNA form, the CDR3 reads TGTGCCAGCAGCTTGTGGGGGGATACCGTTTACGAGCAGTACTTC.

This clonotype was seen only a few times. Here the CDR3 reads CASSLLFTGELFF. The DNA of the CDR3 is TGTGCCAGCAGCCTCCTGTTTACCGGGGAGCTGTTTTTT. V usage is TRBV11-2 and J usage is TRBJ2-2, with D hard to call. This CDR3 contains 13 residues. Trimming took 5 bases from V and 5 from J, leaving 9 bases between them. The germline V gene encodes CDR1 SGHAT and CDR2 FQNNGV.

In its sample, this clonotype was seen many times. This sequence joins TRBV20-1 and TRBJ1-4; D gene uncertain. There are 13 residues in the CDR3. V was shortened by 6 bases and J by 8 bases, with 16 bases between the two germline ends. Looked up from germline, CDR1 is DFQATT and CDR2 is SNEGSKA (reference sequence). The CDR3 DNA reads as TGCAGTGCCGGTTCCCTCGGTGGAGAAAAACTGTTTTTT. The encoded protein is CSAGSLGGEKLFF.

This clonotype was picked up a small number of times. The chain is built from TRBV20-1 and TRBJ2-1; D is undetermined. The CDR3 covers 14 residues. Germline V gene lookup returns CDR1 DFQATT and CDR2 SNEGSKA (reference sequence). V dropped 1 base and J dropped 2 bases, with 9 bases sitting between them. The CDR3 here is CSARGTGPYNEQFF. In DNA form, the CDR3 reads TGCAGTGCTAGAGGTACTGGCCCCTACAATGAGCAGTTCTTC.

The V and J genes are TRBV7-8 and TRBJ2-1; 11 bases agree with TRBD2. After removal of 5 bases from V and 9 bases from J, the junction contained 6 bases not matched to a gene. The CDR3 has 14 residues. Per the germline V gene, CDR1 is SGHVS and CDR2 is FQNEAQ. This CDR3 reads CASSPPLAGGEQFF. The CDR3, as DNA: TGTGCCAGCAGCCCACCCCTAGCGGGGGGTGAGCAGTTCTTC. Full variable domain (rest looked up from reference TRBV7-8 and TRBJ2-1): GAGVSQSPRYKVAKRGQDVALRCDPISGHVSLFWYQQALGQGPEFLTYFQNEAQLDKSGLPSDRFFAERPEGSVSTLKIQRTQQEDSAVYLCASSPPLAGGEQFFGPGTRLTVL.

There are a few counts of this clonotype. The chain's CDR3 is CASSVGQLSTGELFF. CDR3 DNA sequence: TGCGCCAGCAGCGTTGGACAGCTCTCCACCGGGGAGCTGTTTTTT. The chain couples TRBV5-1 to TRBJ2-2, with D perhaps TRBD1 (6 bases). Looked up from germline, CDR1 is SGHRS and CDR2 is YFSETQ. V lost 4 bases and J 4 bases, leaving 14 bases between the germline ends. The CDR3 length is 15 residues.

Many counts were recorded for this clonotype. The chain employs TRBV20-1 and TRBJ2-3; the D is unclear. The V gene lost 1 base and the J gene lost 0 bases, with 8 bases spanning the gap. The CDR3 runs 14 residues. Germline CDR1 DFQATT, CDR2 SNEGSKA (reference sequence). The CDR3 region has the DNA TGCAGTGCTAGAGGAACTGGGAGCACAGATACGCAGTATTTT. This gives the protein CSARGTGSTDTQYF.

This clonotype has more than one count but fewer than ten. The chain joins TRBV7-8 to TRBJ2-5; no clear D. The ends were cut back, 4 bases at V and 5 bases at J, with 11 bases in the middle. This CDR3 comprises 13 residues. Germline V CDR1 and CDR2: SGHVS, FQNEAQ. Written as DNA, the CDR3 is TGTGCCAGCAGCTACGGTTTCCGGGAGACCCAGTACTTC. Protein sequence: CASSYGFRETQYF.